The rows below give T cell receptor beta chains drawn from one sample of a study of memory CD4+ T cells and cytomegalovirus serostatus. TCRdb's copy holds only in-frame clones and misses some; the assay was immunoSEQ multiplex PCR. The sample lists about 54,000 clones, roughly four fifths seen once, with 1.6% in the top ten. The sample comprised memory CD4+ T cells from blood. The receptor set was obtained from an adult in good health and CMV-seronegative. CDR3s include the opening cysteine and the closing phenylalanine or tryptophan. Fields, in order: clone size, D gene, V gene, J gene, CDR3 protein, CDR3 DNA. D genes are given only for firm matches. The listing skips clone size in some rows; elsewhere it reads once, few, many or a size class.

size: -; D: -; V: TRBV14; J: TRBJ1-2; CDR3: CASSQDGGGYYGYTF; DNA: TGTGCCAGCAGCCAAGATGGTGGGGGCTACTATGGCTACACCTTC
size: once; D: TRBD1; V: TRBV18; J: TRBJ2-7; CDR3: CASSLGTGAYYEQYF; DNA: TGTGCCAGCTCCCTCGGGACAGGGGCGTACTACGAGCAGTACTTC
size: -; D: -; V: TRBV30; J: TRBJ1-2; CDR3: CAWGLGAGYGYTF; DNA: TGTGCCTGGGGGCTAGGAGCGGGCTATGGCTACACCTTC
size: -; D: TRBD1; V: TRBV5-1; J: TRBJ1-2; CDR3: CASSTDRAYYTF; DNA: TGCGCCAGCAGCACCGACAGGGCCTACTACACCTTC
size: -; D: -; V: TRBV30; J: TRBJ2-3; CDR3: CAWSVQVFADTQYF; DNA: TGTGCCTGGAGTGTACAAGTGTTTGCAGATACGCAGTATTTT
size: -; D: -; V: TRBV7-9; J: TRBJ1-1; CDR3: CASSTWTVSGTEAFF; DNA: TGTGCCAGCAGCACCTGGACAGTTTCGGGCACTGAAGCTTTCTTT
size: -; D: TRBD1; V: TRBV28; J: TRBJ1-4; CDR3: CASSLVDQGAWEKLFF; DNA: TGTGCCAGCAGTTTAGTAGATCAGGGGGCTTGGGAAAAACTGTTTTTT
size: -; D: TRBD2; V: TRBV10-1; J: TRBJ2-3; CDR3: CASSESTSGTNTDTQYF; DNA: TGCGCCAGCAGTGAGTCGACTAGCGGGACCAACACAGATACGCAGTATTTT
size: -; D: TRBD1; V: TRBV7-3; J: TRBJ2-2; CDR3: CASSLGAWTGGTGELFF; DNA: TGTGCCAGCAGTTTAGGGGCATGGACAGGGGGCACCGGGGAGCTGTTTTTT
size: -; D: TRBD1; V: TRBV27; J: TRBJ2-3; CDR3: CASSSGTGMTDTQYF; DNA: TGTGCCAGCAGTTCCGGGACAGGGATGACAGATACGCAGTATTTT
size: many; D: -; V: TRBV29-1; J: TRBJ2-4; CDR3: CSTGQGGNIQYF; DNA: TGCAGCACCGGCCAGGGGGGAAACATTCAGTACTTC
size: -; D: -; V: TRBV10-3; J: TRBJ2-2; CDR3: CATRGADTGELFF; DNA: TGTGCCACCAGGGGGGCGGACACCGGGGAGCTGTTTTTT
size: -; D: -; V: TRBV7-2; J: TRBJ2-2; CDR3: CASSLLQETGELFF; DNA: TGTGCCAGCAGCTTATTACAGGAAACCGGGGAGCTGTTTTTT
size: once; D: -; V: TRBV18; J: TRBJ1-4; CDR3: CASQLWATNEKLFF; DNA: TGTGCCAGCCAGCTCTGGGCAACTAATGAAAAACTGTTTTTT
size: -; D: -; V: TRBV10-3; J: TRBJ2-7; CDR3: CAISETDISYEQYF; DNA: TGTGCCATCAGTGAGACCGATATATCCTACGAGCAGTACTTC
size: -; D: TRBD1; V: TRBV6-6; J: TRBJ1-5; CDR3: CASSTTGGNQPQHF; DNA: TGTGCCAGCAGTACTACAGGGGGGAATCAGCCCCAGCATTTT
size: -; D: -; V: TRBV19; J: TRBJ1-2; CDR3: CASSMRGQRGNYGYTF; DNA: TGTGCCAGTAGTATGCGGGGGCAGAGGGGGAACTATGGCTACACCTTC
size: -; D: -; V: TRBV7-3; J: TRBJ1-5; CDR3: CASSSHRTDQPQHF; DNA: TGTGCCAGCAGTAGTCACAGGACTGATCAGCCCCAGCATTTT
size: -; D: -; V: TRBV7-9; J: TRBJ2-7; CDR3: CASSTGYEQYF; DNA: TGTGCCAGCAGCACTGGTTACGAGCAGTACTTC
size: -; D: -; V: TRBV20-1; J: TRBJ2-5; CDR3: CSAREEETQYF; DNA: TGCAGTGCTAGGGAAGAGGAGACCCAGTACTTC
size: -; D: -; V: TRBV7-2; J: TRBJ1-5; CDR3: CASSLSPNQPQHF; DNA: TGTGCCAGCAGCTTATCCCCCAATCAGCCCCAGCATTTT
size: -; D: TRBD1; V: TRBV2; J: TRBJ1-5; CDR3: CASSEERIGRGRVQHF; DNA: TGTGCCAGCAGTGAAGAAAGAATAGGCAGGGGGCGGGTCCAGCATTTT
size: -; D: -; V: TRBV18; J: TRBJ1-5; CDR3: CASSGAGDQPQHF; DNA: TGTGCCAGCTCAGGTGCGGGAGATCAGCCCCAGCATTTT
size: -; D: -; V: TRBV9; J: TRBJ1-2; CDR3: CASSLTGLYEGYTF; DNA: TGTGCCAGCAGCCTGACCGGATTGTATGAGGGCTACACCTTC
size: -; D: -; V: TRBV19; J: TRBJ1-4; CDR3: CASSSPGTNEKLFF; DNA: TGTGCCAGTAGTTCGCCCGGAACTAATGAAAAACTGTTTTTT
size: -; D: -; V: TRBV6-5; J: TRBJ1-1; CDR3: CASSYKRSTEAFF; DNA: TGTGCCAGCAGTTACAAGCGTAGCACTGAAGCTTTCTTT
size: -; D: -; V: TRBV19; J: TRBJ2-6; CDR3: CASSMTRSSGANVLTF; DNA: TGTGCCAGTAGTATGACAAGGAGCTCTGGGGCCAACGTCCTGACTTTC
size: -; D: TRBD1; V: TRBV19; J: TRBJ1-2; CDR3: CASSTQQGATPPAYGYTF; DNA: TGTGCCAGTAGTACACAACAGGGGGCCACCCCTCCTGCCTATGGCTACACCTTC
size: -; D: TRBD2; V: TRBV7-9; J: TRBJ2-3; CDR3: CASSPGLAGGPNTDTQYF; DNA: TGTGCCAGCAGCCCGGGACTAGCGGGGGGGCCGAATACAGATACGCAGTATTTT
size: -; D: -; V: TRBV7-8; J: TRBJ1-1; CDR3: CASSLVLHTEAFF; DNA: TGTGCCAGCAGCTTAGTTCTGCACACTGAAGCTTTCTTT
size: -; D: -; V: TRBV5-1; J: TRBJ1-1; CDR3: CASSLTRQRETEAFF; DNA: TGCGCCAGCAGCTTGACAAGACAACGGGAAACTGAAGCTTTCTTT
size: -; D: -; V: TRBV7-2; J: TRBJ1-2; CDR3: CASSLRNNPHTF; DNA: TGTGCCAGCAGCTTACGCAATAACCCCCACACCTTC
size: -; D: -; V: TRBV28; J: TRBJ2-3; CDR3: CASSPLDGLTGGSTDTQYF; DNA: TGTGCCAGCAGTCCTCTCGATGGGTTAACGGGGGGCTCCACAGATACGCAGTATTTT
size: -; D: -; V: TRBV28; J: TRBJ2-7; CDR3: CATNTPGREQYF; DNA: TGTGCCACCAACACTCCCGGACGGGAGCAGTACTTC
size: once; D: -; V: TRBV23-1; J: TRBJ1-2; CDR3: CASVHGGLYGYTF; DNA: TGCGCCAGCGTCCACGGAGGGCTCTATGGCTACACCTTC
size: -; D: -; V: TRBV29-1; J: TRBJ2-5; CDR3: CSGGQIETQYF; DNA: TGCAGCGGTGGACAGATAGAGACCCAGTACTTC
size: -; D: -; V: TRBV9; J: TRBJ1-2; CDR3: CASSASYGDGYTF; DNA: TGTGCCAGCAGCGCCTCTTACGGGGATGGCTACACCTTC
size: -; D: -; V: TRBV18; J: TRBJ1-4; CDR3: CASSPRPRTTNEKLFF; DNA: TGTGCCAGCTCACCACGACCGAGAACAACTAATGAAAAACTGTTTTTT
size: few; D: TRBD2; V: TRBV28; J: TRBJ2-3; CDR3: CASRTFLAGATDTQYF; DNA: TGTGCCAGCAGGACCTTTTTAGCGGGGGCCACAGATACGCAGTATTTT
size: -; D: -; V: TRBV10-3; J: TRBJ1-1; CDR3: CATRMALWVSEAFF; DNA: TGTGCCACCCGGATGGCGCTCTGGGTTTCTGAAGCTTTCTTT
size: -; D: -; V: TRBV27; J: TRBJ1-1; CDR3: CASSLSPGGGRTEAFF; DNA: TGTGCCAGCAGTTTATCACCGGGAGGGGGGAGGACTGAAGCTTTCTTT
size: -; D: TRBD2; V: TRBV14; J: TRBJ2-7; CDR3: CASSPSGRASYEQYF; DNA: TGTGCCAGCAGCCCTAGCGGGAGGGCCTCCTACGAGCAGTACTTC
size: -; D: -; V: TRBV19; J: TRBJ1-5; CDR3: CASSSSGARTQPQHF; DNA: TGTGCCAGTAGTAGCTCTGGAGCACGTACCCAGCCCCAGCATTTT
size: once; D: TRBD1; V: TRBV11-2; J: TRBJ1-2; CDR3: CASRRNLGQGAGGYTF; DNA: TGTGCCAGCAGGCGCAACCTGGGACAGGGGGCCGGTGGCTACACCTTC
size: -; D: -; V: TRBV14; J: TRBJ1-6; CDR3: CASSQDGPLRGGSPLHF; DNA: TGTGCCAGCAGCCAAGATGGTCCCTTACGAGGGGGTTCACCCCTCCACTTT
size: -; D: -; V: TRBV28; J: TRBJ1-1; CDR3: CASGWTEAFF; DNA: TGTGCCAGCGGATGGACTGAAGCTTTCTTT
size: -; D: TRBD1; V: TRBV7-2; J: TRBJ1-2; CDR3: CASSLGRQGGMLGYTF; DNA: TGTGCCAGCAGCTTAGGTAGACAGGGAGGGATGCTGGGCTACACCTTC
size: -; D: TRBD2; V: TRBV5-4; J: TRBJ2-4; CDR3: CASSLDPGLAGGVAKNIQYF; DNA: TGTGCCAGCAGCTTGGACCCGGGACTAGCGGGAGGGGTGGCCAAAAACATTCAGTACTTC
size: -; D: -; V: TRBV30; J: TRBJ2-7; CDR3: CAWKQRYEQYF; DNA: TGTGCCTGGAAACAGCGGTACGAGCAGTACTTC
size: -; D: TRBD1; V: TRBV15; J: TRBJ1-3; CDR3: CATSQLDRASGNTIYF; DNA: TGTGCCACCAGCCAATTAGACAGGGCGTCTGGAAACACCATATATTTT
size: few; D: TRBD1; V: TRBV2; J: TRBJ1-5; CDR3: CASRAHRGVSNQPQHF; DNA: TGTGCCAGCAGAGCTCACAGGGGTGTGAGCAATCAGCCCCAGCATTTT
size: -; D: -; V: TRBV6-1; J: TRBJ1-2; CDR3: CASSERGNYGYTF; DNA: TGTGCCAGCAGTGAGAGAGGGAACTATGGCTACACCTTC
size: few; D: -; V: TRBV9; J: TRBJ2-7; CDR3: CASSVTGDSTNEQYF; DNA: TGTGCCAGCAGCGTCACGGGGGACTCGACTAACGAGCAGTACTTC
size: -; D: -; V: TRBV9; J: TRBJ1-5; CDR3: CASSSGAGDWQPQHF; DNA: TGTGCCAGTTCGAGCGGGGCAGGGGACTGGCAGCCCCAGCATTTT
size: once; D: -; V: TRBV7-9; J: TRBJ1-1; CDR3: CASSLAGHTEAFF; DNA: TGTGCCAGCAGCTTAGCAGGGCACACTGAAGCTTTCTTT